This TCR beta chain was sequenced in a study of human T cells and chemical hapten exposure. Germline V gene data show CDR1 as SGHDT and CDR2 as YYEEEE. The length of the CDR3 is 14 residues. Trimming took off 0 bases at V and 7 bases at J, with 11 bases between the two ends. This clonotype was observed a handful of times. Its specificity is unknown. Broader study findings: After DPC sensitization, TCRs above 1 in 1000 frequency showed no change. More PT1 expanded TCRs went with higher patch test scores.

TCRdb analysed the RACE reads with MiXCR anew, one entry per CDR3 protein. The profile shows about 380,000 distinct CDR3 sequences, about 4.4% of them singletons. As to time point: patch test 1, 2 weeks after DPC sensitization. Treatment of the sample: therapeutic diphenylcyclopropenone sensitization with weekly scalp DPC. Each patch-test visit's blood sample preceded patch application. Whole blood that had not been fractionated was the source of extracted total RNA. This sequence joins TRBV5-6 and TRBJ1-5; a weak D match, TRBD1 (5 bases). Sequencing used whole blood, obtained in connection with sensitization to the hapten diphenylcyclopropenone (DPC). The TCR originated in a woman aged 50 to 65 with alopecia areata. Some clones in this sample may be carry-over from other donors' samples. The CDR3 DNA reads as TGTGCCAGCAGCTTGGGGTTGGGGCCCCAGCCCCAGCATTTT. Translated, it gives CASSLGLGPQPQHF. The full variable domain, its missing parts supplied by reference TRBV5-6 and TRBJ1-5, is DAGVTQSPTHLIKTRGQQVTLRCSPKSGHDTVSWYQQALGQGPQFIFQYYEEEERQRGNFPDRFSGHQFPNYSSELNVNALLLGDSALYLCASSLGLGPQPQHFGDGTRLSIL.